The 26 T cell receptor beta chains presented below share a single source sample, sequenced in a study of blood T cell repertoires in COVID-19. The method was immunoSEQ multiplex PCR; TCRdb's version includes in-frame clones alone and lacks a portion of them. The repertoire consists of roughly 340,000 clones, with 70% to 90% occurring once and the leading ten covering 2.5% to 3.5%. Input material: peripheral blood. The receptors come from a woman in her 30s with COVID-19, enrolled during active disease.

V is TRBV24-1 and J is TRBJ1-1; 9 bases match TRBD1. The CDR3 spans 14 residues. From germline, CDR1 is KGHDR and CDR2 SFDVKD. V dropped 6 bases and J dropped 4; count of bases not matched to a gene: 5. The DNA of the CDR3 is TGTGCCACCAGTTCCTGGGACAGGGCCACTGAAGCTTTCTTT. The encoded protein is CATSSWDRATEAFF.

The chain has TRBV5-8 and TRBJ2-7; D is possibly TRBD1 (5 bases). This CDR3 contains 14 residues. Germline CDR1 reads SGHTS; CDR2 reads YDEGEE. V lost 5 bases and J lost 6, with 18 bases in between. CDR3 sequence: CASSSDSIGAEQYF. The CDR3 DNA reads TGTGCCAGCAGTTCCGACAGTATTGGGGCCGAGCAGTACTTC.

This clone showed up just once. The chain carries TRBV28 and TRBJ2-1; 8 nucleotides match TRBD1. The CDR3 is made up of 14 amino acids. The J segment lost 2 bases and the V segment lost 8 bases, leaving 5 bases of the junction unmatched. From germline, CDR1 is MDHEN and CDR2 SYDVKM. This chain's CDR3 is CASHDRGTYNEQFF. CDR3 bases: TGTGCCAGCCACGACAGGGGAACCTACAATGAGCAGTTCTTC.

The CDR3 protein is CASSPWGQVNTEAFF. For the CDR3, the DNA is TGTGCCAGCAGCCCCTGGGGACAGGTTAACACTGAAGCTTTCTTT. This chain joins TRBV11-2 and TRBJ1-1; 8 positions agree with TRBD1. Germline V gives CDR1 SGHAT, CDR2 FQNNGV. Unmatched junction bases numbered 7, after V lost 5 bases and J lost 2 bases. CDR3 length: 15 amino acids.

V and J are TRBV7-9 and TRBJ2-1, with D possibly matching TRBD1 (6 bases). V lost 6 bases and J 5 bases, leaving 17 bases between the germline ends. There are 15 residues in the CDR3. Germline loops: CDR1 SEHNR, CDR2 FQNEAQ (reference sequence). CDR3 sequence reads: CASRSPGQRNNEQFF. CDR3 sequence (DNA): TGTGCCAGCAGATCTCCTGGACAGCGCAACAATGAGCAGTTCTTC. The variable domain in full, with the rest retrieved from reference TRBV7-9 and TRBJ2-1, is DTGVSQNPRHKITKRGQNVTFRCDPISEHNRLYWYRQTLGQGPEFLTYFQNEAQLEKSRLLSDRFSAERPKGSFSTLEIQRTEQGDSAMYLCASRSPGQRNNEQFFGPGTRLTVL.

The gene calls are TRBV12-3 or TRBV12-4 and TRBJ1-1; D call uncertain. The CDR3 is made up of 12 amino acids. Trimming removed 3 bases at V and 7 bases at J, with 9 bases between. The CDR3 loop reads CASSFSGNEAFF. The CDR3, as DNA: TGTGCCAGCAGTTTCAGCGGAAATGAAGCTTTCTTT.

The chain carries TRBV19 and TRBJ1-4; TRBD1 might be the D (6 bases). Deletions cut 10 bases from V and 4 bases from J, with 31 bases between. Per the germline V gene, CDR1 is LNHDA and CDR2 is SQIVND (reference sequence). This CDR3 spans 19 amino acids. The DNA for the CDR3 is TGTGCCACCTCCCCCCCTCGGACAGCTAGATTGTTTAATAATGAAAAACTGTTTTTT. Its protein is CATSPPRTARLFNNEKLFF.

This sequence joins TRBV19 and TRBJ1-1; weak D call: TRBD1 (5 bases). Germline V gene sequence: CDR1 LNHDA, CDR2 SQIVND (reference sequence). V gave up 3 bases and J gave up 10 bases, with 18 bases separating them. The CDR3 is 14 residues long. CDR3 in amino acids: CASSIRARAPGAFF. The CDR3 DNA sequence: TGTGCCAGTAGTATCCGCGCCAGGGCCCCTGGAGCTTTCTTT.

This sequence joins TRBV5-4 and TRBJ2-3; D may be TRBD2 (6 bases). V was clipped by 4 bases and J by 6 bases, with 15 bases between them. The length of the CDR3 is 14 residues. CDR1 and CDR2 from the germline V gene are SGHNT and YYREEE (reference sequence). The CDR3 region is CASSPPRGADTQYF. The CDR3, as DNA: TGTGCCAGCAGCCCCCCCCGCGGGGCGGATACGCAGTATTTT. The variable domain in full, completed from reference TRBV5-4 and TRBJ2-3, reads ETGVTQSPTHLIKTRGQQVTLRCSSQSGHNTVSWYQQALGQGPQFIFQYYREEENGRGNFPPRFSGLQFPNYSSELNVNALELDDSALYLCASSPPRGADTQYFGPGTRLTVL.

CDR3 sequence (DNA): TGCGCCAGCAGCCCCGGTCACTCTGGAAACACCATATATTTT. Its protein is CASSPGHSGNTIYF. The J gene is TRBJ1-3, the V gene TRBV4-1, with unresolved D. Germline V gene sequence: CDR1 MGHRA, CDR2 YSYEKL. The CDR3 covers 14 residues. The V end was cut by 4 bases, the J end by 0 bases, with 7 bases between.

The chain has TRBV10-1 and TRBJ2-5, with TRBD1 matching 8 bases. This CDR3 has 15 amino acids. Germline CDR1 and CDR2: WNHNN and SYGVQD (reference sequence). The V gene end was trimmed by 0 bases and the J gene end by 2 bases; junction bases not matched to a gene: 2. CDR3 DNA sequence: TGCGCCAGCAGTGAGTCGAGGACAGGGCAAGAGACCCAGTACTTC. This encodes CASSESRTGQETQYF.

The genes are TRBV11-3 and TRBJ2-7; 7 bases are a match to TRBD1. Germline CDR1 SGHNT, CDR2 YENEEA. V lost 5 bases to trimming and J lost 4 bases; unmatched junction nucleotides: 17. CDR3 length equals 17 residues. The CDR3 sequence is CASSACPRQGWGYEQYV. CDR3 DNA sequence: TGTGCCAGCAGCGCTTGCCCCCGACAGGGATGGGGTTACGAGCAGTACGTC.

The chain recombines TRBV7-2 with TRBJ2-7, with 7 bases aligning to TRBD2. Losses at the gene ends were 4 bases for V and 3 bases for J; bases not matched to a gene: 9. Germline CDR1 SGHTA, CDR2 FQGNSA. The CDR3 has 15 residues. The CDR3 is CASSSWGRADYEQYF. The CDR3 DNA follows: TGTGCCAGCAGCTCTTGGGGGAGGGCAGACTACGAGCAGTACTTC.

The genes are TRBV24-1 and TRBJ2-5; 8 bases align to TRBD1. The trim removed 12 bases at V and 3 bases at J, leaving 8 bases unmatched. This CDR3 contains 13 residues. In germline, CDR1 is KGHDR, CDR2 SFDVKD. CDR3 DNA: TGTGCCGTACAGGGGGTGGCTGAAGAGACCCAGTACTTC. It codes for CAVQGVAEETQYF.

The chain employs TRBV10-1 and TRBJ1-1; 7 bases agree with TRBD1. The germline V gene encodes CDR1 WNHNN and CDR2 SYGVQD (reference sequence). The CDR3 spans 17 residues. With V trimmed by 0 bases and J by 0 bases, 7 bases remained unmatched. The CDR3 sequence is CASSESRPGGMNTEAFF. DNA for the CDR3: TGCGCCAGCAGTGAGTCACGGCCAGGGGGGATGAACACTGAAGCTTTCTTT.

V and J are TRBV6-5 and TRBJ1-1, with no clear D. The ends were cut back, 7 bases at V and 11 bases at J, with 20 bases in the middle. This CDR3 has 13 amino acids. Germline CDR1 and CDR2: MNHEY and SVGAGI. CDR3 DNA: TGTGCCAGCATCCGAAAGGTGGAGGGAAGGGCTTTCTTT. This gives the protein CASIRKVEGRAFF.

CDR3 region: CASSPGTWGNTIYF. CDR3 coding DNA: TGTGCCAGCAGCCCCGGGACATGGGGAAACACCATATATTTT. V is TRBV7-2 and J is TRBJ1-3, with D perhaps TRBD1 (6 bases). Germline V gives CDR1 SGHTA, CDR2 FQGNSA. Trimming pared 5 bases from V and 4 bases from J, leaving 12 bases between. This CDR3 contains 14 residues.

The chain combines TRBV29-1 with TRBJ2-7, with TRBD1 matching 8 bases. Trimming cost V 5 bases and J 4 bases; bases outside gene matches: 10. The length of the CDR3 is 14 residues. Per germline, CDR1 SQVTM and CDR2 ANQGSEA. CDR3 in amino acids: CSVSPGGTGYEQYF. The DNA for the CDR3 is TGCAGCGTTTCCCCCGGCGGGACAGGATACGAGCAGTACTTC.

The J gene is TRBJ2-5, the V gene TRBV6-1; TRBD1 might be the D (5 bases). Trimming cost V 0 bases and J 1 base, with 9 bases left between them. CDR1 MNHNS and CDR2 SASEGT come from the germline V gene. This CDR3 comprises 15 residues. The CDR3 DNA is TGTGCCAGCAGTGAAGCAGGGGCGCGCCAAGAGACCCAGTACTTC. Its translation is CASSEAGARQETQYF.

Worth noting for this clone: In the same sample, other DNA sequences code for this CDR3. CDR3 sequence reads: CASLAGASSYNEQFF. The CDR3 bases are TGTGCCAGCTTAGCGGGGGCCAGCTCCTACAATGAGCAGTTCTTC. This sequence joins TRBV7-9 and TRBJ2-1, with 9 bases that match TRBD2. The CDR3 is 15 residues long. The junction had 5 bases not matched to a gene; V was cut back by 8 bases and J by 0 bases. CDR1 is SEHNR, CDR2 FQNEAQ, per germline (reference sequence).

The chain recombines TRBV10-3 with TRBJ2-7, with TRBD2 as a possible D gene (5 bases). Germline V CDR1 and CDR2: ENHRY, SYGVKD. V lost 3 bases and J 1 base, leaving 7 bases between the germline ends. This CDR3 region has 13 residues. CDR3 sequence reads: CAISDPGSYEQYV. DNA for the CDR3: TGTGCCATCAGTGATCCGGGGTCCTACGAGCAGTACGTC.

J is TRBJ2-5 and V is TRBV2; TRBD2 agrees at 9 bases. CDR3 length: 17 amino acids. After removal of 3 bases from V and 5 bases from J, the junction contained 13 bases not matched to a gene. Per germline, CDR1 SNHLY and CDR2 FYNNEI. CDR3 nucleotide sequence: TGTGCCAGCAGTGAGAGAATGGCTAGCGGGGCCCTTGAGACCCAGTACTTC. Its translation is CASSERMASGALETQYF.

J is TRBJ2-7 and V is TRBV2, with D perhaps TRBD1 (6 bases). CDR1 SNHLY and CDR2 FYNNEI come from the germline V gene. V was cut by 3 bases and J by 2 bases, with 11 bases left in between. This CDR3 is built from 14 residues. CDR3: CASSDGQFTYEQYF. CDR3 nucleotides: TGTGCCAGCAGTGACGGACAGTTTACCTACGAGCAGTACTTC. Looking up the rest from reference TRBV2 and TRBJ2-7 gives the full variable domain: EPEVTQTPSHQVTQMGQEVILRCVPISNHLYFYWYRQILGQKVEFLVSFYNNEISEKSEIFDDQFSVERPDGSNFTLKIRSTKLEDSAMYFCASSDGQFTYEQYFGPGTRLTVT.

This clone occurred once. This chain connects TRBV24-1 to TRBJ2-1; 8 nucleotides agree with TRBD2. The CDR3 has 13 amino acids. V lost 9 bases and J lost 3; bases outside the gene matches: 3. The V gene's germline CDR1 is KGHDR and CDR2 SFDVKD. CDR3 coding DNA: TGTGCCACCGGGACTAGAGGCTACAATGAGCAGTTCTTC. Amino acid sequence: CATGTRGYNEQFF.

The chain joins TRBV11-2 to TRBJ2-3; 8 nucleotides align to TRBD2. Germline V gene lookup returns CDR1 SGHAT and CDR2 FQNNGV. This CDR3 contains 15 residues. V shed 0 bases and J 9 bases; nucleotides not matched to a gene: 8. As DNA, the CDR3 is TGTGCCAGCAGCTTAGATCAAAGGGGCGGGGGGACGCAGTATTTT. This translates into CASSLDQRGGGTQYF.

The chain uses TRBV9 and TRBJ2-7, with 10 bases lining up with TRBD1. Germline values: CDR1 SGDLS, CDR2 YYNGEE. The CDR3 runs 17 residues. After removal of 4 bases from V and 4 bases from J, the junction contained 14 bases not matched to a gene. CDR3 nucleotides: TGTGCCAGCAGCCCTCAACTCGGGACAGGGGTCCCATACGAGCAGTACTTC. Its protein product is CASSPQLGTGVPYEQYF.